This T cell receptor (beta chain) comes out of a study of STAT3 mutations in large granular lymphocyte leukemia. Study details: Roughly half the longitudinally sequenced T-LGLL patients had canonical STAT3 mutations. Overall study findings and caveats: All newly emerging clones after therapy were STAT3 wild type. In some patients, a small highly pathogenic clone possibly went undetected. Every T-cell large granular lymphocyte leukemia patient had at least one immunodominant TCR beta clonotype.

Regarding this clone: Its antigen is not known.

Trimming shortened V by 4 bases and J by 4 bases, and 14 bases separated the two germline ends. Germline values: CDR1 SGHRS, CDR2 YFSETQ. This CDR3 has 14 amino acids. Data came from immunoSEQ multiplex PCR; TCRdb stores just in-frame clones and leaves some out. The data hold fewer than 6,000 clones, with around 42% observed a single time. This chain links TRBV5-1 with TRBJ1-1; perhaps TRBD1 as D (6 bases). The TCR originated in a woman aged 70-85 years with T-cell large granular lymphocyte leukemia. Some clones in this sample may be carry-over from other donors' samples. Sequencing was done on a sample of peripheral blood mononuclear cells. CDR3 sequence (DNA): TGCGCCAGCAGCAACGGACAGATAGTCACTGAAGCTTTCTTT. It encodes CASSNGQIVTEAFF. The full variable domain, completed using reference TRBV5-1 and TRBJ1-1, is KAGVTQTPRYLIKTRGQQVTLSCSPISGHRSVSWYQQTPGQGLQFLFEYFSETQRNKGNFPGRFSGRQFSNSRSEMNVSTLELGDSALYLCASSNGQIVTEAFFGQGTRLTVV.